The 18 T cell receptor beta chains listed next were all sequenced from one sample in a study of cytomegalovirus exposure and HLA in healthy donors. Amplification used 60 Vbeta primers and 13 Jbeta primers. TCRdb keeps only in-frame clones here, not all; method: immunoSEQ multiplex PCR. The sample lists about 110,000 clones, about 79% seen once, with 2.6% in the top ten. The sequencing input was PBMCs. These receptors all stem from a man aged 45 to 65 in good health and CMV-seropositive.

Worth noting for this clone: The junction shows a germline mismatch at one end, possibly a read error. V usage is TRBV2 and J usage is TRBJ2-7, with 7 bases matching TRBD2. The CDR3 runs to 14 residues. CDR1 SNHLY and CDR2 FYNNEI come from the germline V gene. CDR3: CASSGLAVPTSLNF. Written as DNA, the CDR3 is TGTGCCAGCTCGGGGCTAGCGGTCCCTACGAGCTTGAACTTC.

The chain is built from TRBV1 and TRBJ2-7; the listed D gene, TRBD2, was not tested against the DNA. TRBV1 is given as a pseudogene. This CDR3 region has 15 residues. CDR3 sequence reads: CTSSQEKAGGHEQYF. CDR3 coding DNA: TGCACCAGCAGCCAAGAGAAAGCGGGAGGCCACGAGCAGTACTTC.

The chain links TRBV7-2 to TRBJ1-6; D perhaps matches TRBD1 (5 bases). The CDR3 has 15 amino acids. Trimming left V 5 bases short and J 7 bases short, with 15 bases between. Per germline, CDR1 SGHTA and CDR2 FQGNSA. CDR3 in amino acids: CASSRWGDGNSPLHF. The CDR3 DNA sequence: TGTGCCAGCAGCCGTTGGGGGGATGGGAATTCACCCCTCCACTTT.

The chain is built from TRBV5-1 and TRBJ1-2; 9 nucleotides match TRBD1. Looked up from germline, CDR1 is SGHRS and CDR2 is YFSETQ. The CDR3 contains 14 residues. V dropped 7 bases and J dropped 4; count of bases not matched to a gene: 8. The CDR3 region has the DNA TGCGCCAGCCGTAGTGGGGACAGGGCCTATGGCTACACCTTC. Its protein product is CASRSGDRAYGYTF.

The chain recombines TRBV5-6 with TRBJ1-5, with D perhaps TRBD1 (6 bases). This CDR3 region has 14 residues. The germline V and J ends were trimmed by 3 bases and 4 bases, with 11 bases remaining between them. CDR1 and CDR2 (germline): SGHDT, YYEEEE. The CDR3 here is CASSSGTLNQPQHF. CDR3 nucleotide sequence: TGTGCCAGCAGCTCCGGGACATTAAATCAGCCCCAGCATTTT. The full variable domain, in which reference TRBV5-6 and TRBJ1-5 provide the parts outside the CDR3, is DAGVTQSPTHLIKTRGQQVTLRCSPKSGHDTVSWYQQALGQGPQFIFQYYEEEERQRGNFPDRFSGHQFPNYSSELNVNALLLGDSALYLCASSSGTLNQPQHFGDGTRLSIL.

The rearrangement uses TRBV21-1 and TRBJ2-2; TRBD2, the table's D call, was not compared with the DNA. TRBV21-1 is tagged as a pseudogene. This CDR3 region has 16 residues. CDR3 in DNA: TGTGCCAGCAGCGAACTAGCGGGAGGTCCTACCGGGGAGCTGTTTTTT. Translated: CASSELAGGPTGELFF.

This clone was detected a few times. The chain carries TRBV10-3 and TRBJ1-5, with TRBD1 matching over 7 bases. V lost 3 bases to trimming and J lost 5 bases; unmatched junction nucleotides: 1. The length of the CDR3 is 13 residues. Germline V gene lookup returns CDR1 ENHRY and CDR2 SYGVKD. The CDR3 is CAISETGDQPQHF. DNA of the CDR3: TGTGCCATCAGTGAAACAGGGGATCAGCCCCAGCATTTT.

The chain couples TRBV28 to TRBJ2-3, with 9 nucleotides matching TRBD1. CDR1 is MDHEN, CDR2 SYDVKM, per germline. The length of the CDR3 is 15 residues. J gave up 1 base and V 4 bases, and 3 bases lay outside the gene matches. CDR3 sequence reads: CASSSRDRGTDTQYF. The CDR3 DNA follows: TGTGCCAGCAGTTCGCGGGACAGGGGCACAGATACGCAGTATTTT. Filled out from reference TRBV28 and TRBJ2-3, the complete variable domain reads DVKVTQSSRYLVKRTGEKVFLECVQDMDHENMFWYRQDPGLGLRLIYFSYDVKMKEKGDIPEGYSVSREKKERFSLILESASTNQTSMYLCASSSRDRGTDTQYFGPGTRLTVL.

This sequence joins TRBV6-1 and TRBJ1-2, with TRBD1 identical over 7 bases. The V segment lost 5 bases and the J segment 3 bases; nucleotides outside the gene matches: 0. This CDR3 is built from 12 residues. Germline loops: CDR1 MNHNS, CDR2 SASEGT. For the CDR3, the DNA is TGTGCCAGCAGTACAGGGGACTATGGCTACACCTTC. It yields the protein CASSTGDYGYTF.

This clone was counted only a few times. The rearrangement joins TRBV6-6 to TRBJ2-3; possible D gene TRBD1, 6 bases. Deletions cut 4 bases from V and 0 bases from J, with 14 bases between. The CDR3 runs 16 residues. Germline lookup yields CDR1 MNHNY and CDR2 SVGAGI (reference sequence). CDR3 loop: CASSSGGQTSTDTQYF. CDR3 in DNA: TGTGCCAGCAGTTCCGGCGGACAGACGAGCACAGATACGCAGTATTTT.

The CDR3 DNA sequence: TGTGCCAGCAGCTTTCAGGGGGTCACTGAAGCTTTCTTT. Its translation: CASSFQGVTEAFF. The chain recombines TRBV5-4 with TRBJ1-1; TRBD1 agrees at 7 bases. V was pared by 2 bases and J by 4 bases, with 2 bases of the junction left unmatched. Looked up from germline, CDR1 is SGHNT and CDR2 is YYREEE (reference sequence). The CDR3 sequence is 13 residues long.

The chain is built from TRBV4-2 and TRBJ1-1; D not resolved. CDR3 length equals 12 residues. Germline V gene data show CDR1 as LGHNA and CDR2 as YNFKEQ. V was shortened by 0 bases and J by 11 bases, with 10 bases between the two germline ends. CDR3 nucleotides: TGTGCCAGCAGCCAAGAGTTAACTGCCGCTTTCTTT. Its protein product is CASSQELTAAFF.

A remark on this clone: Germline and junction disagree at one end, which may indicate a read error. The chain couples TRBV30 to TRBJ2-7, with D perhaps matching TRBD1 (7 bases). This CDR3 is built from 13 residues. CDR1 and CDR2 from the germline V gene are GTSNPN and SVGIG (reference sequence). CDR3 protein: CSWNDGGGDEQYF. DNA of the CDR3: TGTTCCTGGAACGATGGAGGGGGCGACGAGCAGTACTTC.

The chain recombines TRBV5-1 with TRBJ1-1, with 10 bases that match TRBD1. The CDR3 spans 16 residues. Germline CDR1 SGHRS, CDR2 YFSETQ. J was trimmed by 0 bases and V by 4 bases; bases with no gene match: 6. The CDR3 DNA reads TGCGCCAGCAGCGCGACAGGGGGCGCAATGAACACTGAAGCTTTCTTT. Its translation is CASSATGGAMNTEAFF.

As concerns this clone: A junction end diverges from the germline sequence, so it may reflect a read error. The rearrangement uses TRBV2 and TRBJ2-5; 15 positions agree with TRBD2. The V gene's germline CDR1 is SNHLY and CDR2 FYNNEI. The CDR3 has 13 amino acids. The CDR3 reads CASTGLAGGPPHF. The CDR3 nucleotides are TGTGCCAGCACCGGACTAGCGGGAGGGCCTCCGCACTTC.

The chain combines TRBV19 with TRBJ2-3; TRBD1 matches at 8 bases. This CDR3 has 14 residues. V lost 3 bases, J lost 5 bases, and 4 bases stayed unmatched. CDR1 and CDR2 from the germline V gene are LNHDA and SQIVND (reference sequence). Here the CDR3 DNA reads TGTGCCAGTAGTATCTCCGGACAGGGAGATACGCAGTATTTT. This sequence encodes CASSISGQGDTQYF.

V and J are TRBV27 and TRBJ2-1; 7 positions match TRBD1. Per the germline V gene, CDR1 is MNHEY and CDR2 is SMNVEV (reference sequence). The CDR3 is 14 amino acids. V lost 7 bases to trimming and J lost 9 bases; unmatched junction nucleotides: 12. The CDR3 nucleotides read TGTGCCAGCAAGTACAGGGGCGGGTGGGGTGAGCAGTTCTTC. Residues: CASKYRGGWGEQFF.

The chain is built from TRBV4-1 and TRBJ1-2, with TRBD1 as a possible D gene (5 bases). V was clipped by 4 bases and J by 4 bases, with 19 bases between them. The CDR3 extends over 16 amino acids. Germline V gives CDR1 MGHRA, CDR2 YSYEKL. CDR3 DNA sequence: TGCGCCAGCAGCCCATCCCCGGGGGTAGGGACCTATGGCTACACCTTC. This sequence encodes CASSPSPGVGTYGYTF.